This T cell receptor (beta chain) was identified during a study of spatial heterogeneity in lung cancer. At the level of the study: Among detected sequences, beta-chain ones consistently exceeded alpha-chain ones in number.

V shed 0 bases and J 4 bases; nucleotides not matched to a gene: 5. Per the germline V gene, CDR1 is SGHNT and CDR2 is YENEEA. The CDR3 is 17 amino acids. General observations from the study: Relative to follow-up, resection was when ubiquitous expanded tumor TCRs appeared more in blood.

This clonotype appeared many times. Its antigen remains unknown. A unique molecular identifier was carried by every single TCR cDNA molecule. Using its own MiXCR run on the 5' RACE reads, TCRdb lists one record per CDR3 protein. Here the sample spans 35,000 to 45,000 distinct CDR3 sequences, about 22% being singletons. Documented time point: blood at routine non-recurrence follow-up after resection. Unsorted whole RNA samples from tumor, nontumor lung or frozen PBMC were sequenced. This receptor was obtained from a female donor with early-stage non-small cell lung cancer. The rearrangement links TRBV11-3 to TRBJ2-1; 11 nucleotides agree with TRBD2. Material: PBMCs, obtained at follow-up. The CDR3 is CASSLEGSGREYNEQFF. For the CDR3, the DNA is TGTGCCAGCAGCTTAGAGGGTAGCGGGAGGGAATACAATGAGCAGTTCTTC.